This T cell receptor (beta chain) stems from a study of CD4+ T cells in melanoma. General study results and limits: CD8+ T cell, macrophage and B cell function reportedly correlated with neoantigen-specific CD4+ T cells. Neoantigen-specific CD4+ T cells in melanoma reportedly had diverse differentiation states.

Germline CDR1 reads SGDLS; CDR2 reads YYNGEE. There are 16 residues in the CDR3. V dropped 2 bases and J dropped 2; count of bases not matched to a gene: 8. Assay used: immunoSEQ multiplex PCR; TCRdb lists only in-frame clones, some missing. The sample has around 7,000 clones; almost 70% are singletons. Comments on this clone: Its antigen is unknown.

The chain has TRBV9 and TRBJ2-3; 7 nucleotides agree with TRBD2. Input material: cells from a culture (not recorded whether cultured in vitro). The sequence was collected from a human donor with melanoma. The CDR3: CASSVQSGVTTDTQYF. DNA for the CDR3: TGTGCCAGCAGCGTCCAAAGCGGGGTGACCACAGATACGCAGTATTTT.